The 22 T cell receptor beta chains below come from one sample, sequenced in a study of blood T cell repertoires in COVID-19. TCRdb keeps only in-frame clones here, not all; method: immunoSEQ multiplex PCR. The sample contains approximately 80,000 clones, around 77% of which appear only once. Sample: peripheral blood. Every receptor here comes from a human donor in a cohort sampled during active COVID-19.

The genes are TRBV6-5 and TRBJ1-3; D possibly corresponds to TRBD1 (5 bases). CDR1 is MNHEY and CDR2 is SVGAGI in the germline V gene. V was cut by 6 bases and J by 3 bases, with 12 bases left in between. The CDR3 length is 14 residues. For the CDR3, the DNA is TGTGCCAGCAGCCCCAGGGAATATGGAAACACCATATATTTT. Encoded protein: CASSPREYGNTIYF.

DNA of the CDR3: TGTGCCAGCTCACCACCGGGTCAGGCATCGTACGAGCAGTACTTC. It is translated as CASSPPGQASYEQYF. This sequence joins TRBV18 and TRBJ2-7; no reliable D call. Germline V gene sequence: CDR1 KGHSH, CDR2 LQKENI. The CDR3 contains 15 residues. Trimming left V 0 bases short and J 4 bases short, with 13 bases between.

The genes are TRBV4-1 and TRBJ2-6, with a weak D call TRBD1 (6 bases). Germline V CDR1 and CDR2: MGHRA, YSYEKL. V was trimmed by 1 base and J by 3 bases, leaving 13 bases between them. The CDR3 covers 17 residues. The CDR3 nucleotides are TGCGCCAGCAGCCAAGGGACAGCTCCCGGTGGGGCCAACGTCCTGACTTTC. It encodes CASSQGTAPGGANVLTF.

This sequence joins TRBV30 and TRBJ1-2; D uncertain. V was pared by 0 bases and J by 1 base, with 6 bases between. CDR3 length: 13 amino acids. Germline loops: CDR1 GTSNPN, CDR2 SVGIG (reference sequence). The CDR3 spells CAWSVVLNYGYTF. Written as DNA, the CDR3 is TGTGCCTGGAGTGTAGTACTTAACTATGGCTACACCTTC.

The chain couples TRBV2 to TRBJ2-5; the D gene is possibly TRBD2 (5 bases). V was shortened by 4 bases and J by 5 bases, with 14 bases between the two germline ends. The CDR3 is made up of 14 amino acids. Germline lookup yields CDR1 SNHLY and CDR2 FYNNEI. The CDR3: CASSVDAEVETQYF. In DNA form, the CDR3 reads TGTGCCAGCAGTGTGGACGCGGAGGTTGAGACCCAGTACTTC.

There are a few counts of this clone. The V call is TRBV6-6, the J call TRBJ1-6, with 12 bases matching TRBD1. This CDR3 contains 15 residues. The germline V gene has CDR1 MNHNY and CDR2 SVGAGI (reference sequence). V lost 5 bases, J lost 9 bases, and 5 bases stayed unmatched. The CDR3 nucleotides read TGTGCCAGCAGTGATCCGGGACAGGGGGCTTCACCCCTCCACTTT. This codes for CASSDPGQGASPLHF.

The chain is built from TRBV5-1 and TRBJ1-3; possibly TRBD1 for D (5 bases). The CDR3 loop spans 16 amino acids. Germline V CDR1 and CDR2: SGHRS, YFSETQ. V lost 5 bases and J lost 4, with 19 bases in between. The CDR3 reads CASRRGDPGAGNTIYF. The CDR3 region has the DNA TGCGCCAGCAGACGAGGGGACCCGGGAGCGGGAAACACCATATATTTT.

Points on this clone: At the DNA level, this CDR3 is encoded by other sequences in the same sample as well. The gene calls are TRBV27 and TRBJ2-7; the D gene is possibly TRBD1 (5 bases). CDR1 is MNHEY, CDR2 SMNVEV, per germline (reference sequence). V shed 3 bases and J shed 3 bases, with 9 bases lying between them. This CDR3 comprises 13 residues. The CDR3 protein is CASSFGAYYEQYF. The CDR3 bases are TGTGCCAGCAGTTTTGGGGCCTACTACGAGCAGTACTTC.

The chain combines TRBV2 with TRBJ1-4, with a possible D match to TRBD1 (5 bases). The germline V gene has CDR1 SNHLY and CDR2 FYNNEI. V lost 6 bases and J 0 bases, leaving 8 bases between the germline ends. The CDR3 has 14 amino acids. The chain's CDR3 is CASSPQATNEKLFF. The CDR3 nucleotides are TGTGCCAGCAGCCCACAGGCAACTAATGAAAAACTGTTTTTT.

The chain joins TRBV18 to TRBJ2-2; TRBD1 agrees at 11 bases. This CDR3 contains 16 residues. Germline loops: CDR1 KGHSH, CDR2 LQKENI. The V segment lost 3 bases and the J segment 7 bases; nucleotides outside the gene matches: 7. CDR3 coding DNA: TGTGCCAGCTCACCGCGGACAGGGGGCACGGGCGGGGAGCTGTTTTTT. It is translated as CASSPRTGGTGGELFF.

This clone showed up just a few times. The J gene is TRBJ2-7, the V gene TRBV27; TRBD1 matches 9 bases. CDR1 and CDR2 from the germline V gene are MNHEY and SMNVEV (reference sequence). This CDR3 region has 18 residues. The ends lost 0 bases at V and 4 bases at J; junction bases unmatched: 13. The CDR3 region is CASSLSFRDYGTGYEQYF. The CDR3 nucleotides are TGTGCCAGCAGTTTATCCTTCCGCGATTACGGGACAGGGTACGAGCAGTACTTC.

This clone occurred a few times. The chain joins TRBV7-2 to TRBJ2-7, with 7 bases lining up with TRBD2. Per the germline V gene, CDR1 is SGHTA and CDR2 is FQGNSA. CDR3 size: 14 residues. The J segment lost 3 bases and the V segment lost 2 bases, leaving 4 bases of the junction unmatched. CDR3 sequence: CASSLLSGVYEQYF. The CDR3 DNA reads TGTGCCAGCAGCTTACTGAGCGGGGTCTACGAGCAGTACTTC. The variable domain in full, with the rest retrieved from reference TRBV7-2 and TRBJ2-7, is GAGVSQSPSNKVTEKGKDVELRCDPISGHTALYWYRQSLGQGLEFLIYFQGNSAPDKSGLPSDRFSAERTGGSVSTLTIQRTQQEDSAVYLCASSLLSGVYEQYFGPGTRLTVT.

This chain links TRBV5-6 with TRBJ1-1; maybe TRBD1 (5 bases). The CDR3 is 14 amino acids. V was cut by 1 base and J by 7 bases, with 14 bases left in between. Germline CDR1 reads SGHDT; CDR2 reads YYEEEE. The CDR3 sequence: CASSLRGLIGEAFF. The CDR3 nucleotides read TGTGCCAGCAGCTTGAGGGGTCTGATCGGTGAAGCTTTCTTT.

The CDR3 nucleotides read TGTGCCAGCAGCTTAGCCCCGGAGAAGTGGGCAGATACGCAGTATTTT. It translates to CASSLAPEKWADTQYF. The chain combines TRBV7-8 with TRBJ2-3; no clear D gene. This CDR3 has 16 residues. Trimming left V 0 bases short and J 4 bases short, with 14 bases between. Germline CDR1 SGHVS, CDR2 FQNEAQ.

The rearrangement links TRBV5-1 to TRBJ1-6; 8 bases map to TRBD1. The CDR3 totals 15 residues. From germline, CDR1 is SGHRS and CDR2 YFSETQ. After removal of 5 bases from V and 9 bases from J, the junction contained 10 bases not matched to a gene. CDR3 in amino acids: CASRLTGGSGSPLHF. In DNA, the CDR3 is TGCGCCAGCAGACTTACAGGGGGATCCGGTTCACCCCTCCACTTT.

This chain joins TRBV6-6 and TRBJ2-1, with D hard to call. Germline-derived CDR1 and CDR2 are MNHNY and SVGAGI (reference sequence). V was trimmed by 5 bases and J by 8 bases, leaving 7 bases between them. The CDR3 extends over 11 amino acids. Written as DNA, the CDR3 is TGTGCCAGCAGTACTAAAGATGAGCAGTTCTTC. It specifies CASSTKDEQFF.

J is TRBJ2-6 and V is TRBV28; D may be TRBD2 (7 bases). The CDR3 loop spans 17 amino acids. Per the germline V gene, CDR1 is MDHEN and CDR2 is SYDVKM. Trimming cost V 3 bases and J 5 bases, with 17 bases left between them. CDR3 residues: CASSFGGGWRRANVLTF. The CDR3 coding sequence is TGTGCCAGCAGTTTTGGGGGGGGCTGGAGAAGGGCCAACGTCCTGACTTTC.

This chain links TRBV30 with TRBJ2-1; D is undetermined. V lost 0 bases and J 4 bases, leaving 13 bases between the germline ends. CDR1 GTSNPN and CDR2 SVGIG come from the germline V gene (reference sequence). The CDR3 consists of 15 residues. The chain's CDR3 is CAWSVLHPSYNEQFF. CDR3 nucleotides: TGTGCCTGGAGTGTACTTCACCCTTCTTACAATGAGCAGTTCTTC.

This sequence joins TRBV19 and TRBJ1-2, with D possibly TRBD1 on 5 matching bases. V gave up 7 bases and J gave up 0 bases, with 15 bases separating them. This CDR3 has 15 residues. Germline V lookup: CDR1 LNHDA, CDR2 SQIVND (reference sequence). CDR3 in DNA: TGTGCCAGTATCAAGCGGGACGCCCCTAACTATGGCTACACCTTC. It codes for CASIKRDAPNYGYTF.

This clone was counted once. V and J are TRBV6-5 and TRBJ2-3, with TRBD2 identical over 7 bases. Per the germline V gene, CDR1 is MNHEY and CDR2 is SVGAGI. The CDR3 consists of 13 residues. Trimming cost V 10 bases and J 4 bases; bases outside gene matches: 8. CDR3 in amino acids: CATQWGGSDTQYF. DNA of the CDR3: TGTGCCACCCAGTGGGGGGGGTCAGATACGCAGTATTTT.

This clone was recorded only once. The chain links TRBV7-2 to TRBJ2-5, with TRBD2 as a possible D gene (5 bases). V lost 2 bases and J 7 bases, leaving 11 bases between the germline ends. Germline V lookup: CDR1 SGHTA, CDR2 FQGNSA. The CDR3 covers 13 residues. As DNA, the CDR3 is TGTGCCAGCAGCTTAAGATCCGGAGGGACCCAGTACTTC. Amino acids: CASSLRSGGTQYF.

This rearrangement joins TRBV24-1 to TRBJ2-7, with D maybe TRBD1 (5 bases). In germline, CDR1 is KGHDR, CDR2 SFDVKD. Trimming took 3 bases from V and 2 from J, leaving 13 bases between them. The CDR3 runs to 15 residues. In DNA form, the CDR3 reads TGTGCCACCAGTGATGGGGCGGCCACCGCCTACGAGCAGTACTTC. Translation gives CATSDGAATAYEQYF.